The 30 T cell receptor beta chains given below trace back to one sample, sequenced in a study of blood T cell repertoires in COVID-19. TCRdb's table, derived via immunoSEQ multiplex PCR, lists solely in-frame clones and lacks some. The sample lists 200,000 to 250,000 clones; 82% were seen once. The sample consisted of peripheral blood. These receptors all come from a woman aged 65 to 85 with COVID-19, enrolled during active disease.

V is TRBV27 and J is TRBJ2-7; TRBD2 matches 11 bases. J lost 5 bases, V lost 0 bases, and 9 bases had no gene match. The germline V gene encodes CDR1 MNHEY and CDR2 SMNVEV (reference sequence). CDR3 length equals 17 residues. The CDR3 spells CASSLSFRLAGSDEQYF. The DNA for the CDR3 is TGTGCCAGCAGTTTATCTTTTAGACTAGCGGGAAGCGACGAGCAGTACTTC.

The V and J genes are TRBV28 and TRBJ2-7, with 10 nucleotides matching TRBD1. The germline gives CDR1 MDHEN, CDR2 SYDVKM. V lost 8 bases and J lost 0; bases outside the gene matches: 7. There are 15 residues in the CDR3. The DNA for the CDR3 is TGTGCCAGCGGGGGGACAGGGGTGAGCTCCTACGAGCAGTACTTC. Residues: CASGGTGVSSYEQYF. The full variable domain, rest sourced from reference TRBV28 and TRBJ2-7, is DVKVTQSSRYLVKRTGEKVFLECVQDMDHENMFWYRQDPGLGLRLIYFSYDVKMKEKGDIPEGYSVSREKKERFSLILESASTNQTSMYLCASGGTGVSSYEQYFGPGTRLTVT.

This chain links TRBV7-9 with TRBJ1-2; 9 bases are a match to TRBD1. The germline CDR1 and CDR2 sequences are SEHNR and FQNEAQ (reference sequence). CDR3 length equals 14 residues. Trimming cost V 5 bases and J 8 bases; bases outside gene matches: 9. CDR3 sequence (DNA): TGTGCCAGCAGCAACCATACGACAGGGGGAGGCTACACCTTC. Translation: CASSNHTTGGGYTF.

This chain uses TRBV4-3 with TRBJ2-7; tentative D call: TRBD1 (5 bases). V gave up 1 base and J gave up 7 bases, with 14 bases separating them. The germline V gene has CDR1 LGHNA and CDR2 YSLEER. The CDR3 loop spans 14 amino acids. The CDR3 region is CASSQVVLGQEQYF. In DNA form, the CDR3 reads TGCGCCAGCAGCCAAGTAGTGCTAGGACAAGAGCAGTACTTC.

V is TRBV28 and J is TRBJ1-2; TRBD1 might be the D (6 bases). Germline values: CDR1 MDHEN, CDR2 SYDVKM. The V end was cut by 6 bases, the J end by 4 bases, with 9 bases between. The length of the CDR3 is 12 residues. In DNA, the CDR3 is TGTGCCAGCAGAACAGGGCCCTATGGCTACACCTTC. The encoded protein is CASRTGPYGYTF.

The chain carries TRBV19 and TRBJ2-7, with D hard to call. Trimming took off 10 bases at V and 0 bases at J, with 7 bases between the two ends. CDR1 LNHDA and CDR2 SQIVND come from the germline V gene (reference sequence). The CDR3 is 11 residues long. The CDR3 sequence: CATRSSYEQYF. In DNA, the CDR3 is TGTGCCACTAGGAGCTCCTACGAGCAGTACTTC. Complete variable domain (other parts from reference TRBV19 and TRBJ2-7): DGGITQSPKYLFRKEGQNVTLSCEQNLNHDAMYWYRQDPGQGLRLIYYSQIVNDFQKGDIAEGYSVSREKKESFPLTVTSAQKNPTAFYLCATRSSYEQYFGPGTRLTVT.

The CDR3 protein is CASSMYQRVVTGELFF. CDR3 in DNA: TGTGCCAGTAGTATGTACCAGCGAGTTGTCACCGGGGAGCTGTTTTTT. The genes are TRBV19 and TRBJ2-2; D remains ambiguous. CDR3 size: 16 residues. The germline V gene encodes CDR1 LNHDA and CDR2 SQIVND (reference sequence). With 3 bases removed from V and 4 bases from J, the gap between germline ends came to 15 bases. Full variable domain (missing parts from reference TRBV19 and TRBJ2-2): DGGITQSPKYLFRKEGQNVTLSCEQNLNHDAMYWYRQDPGQGLRLIYYSQIVNDFQKGDIAEGYSVSREKKESFPLTVTSAQKNPTAFYLCASSMYQRVVTGELFFGEGSRLTVL.

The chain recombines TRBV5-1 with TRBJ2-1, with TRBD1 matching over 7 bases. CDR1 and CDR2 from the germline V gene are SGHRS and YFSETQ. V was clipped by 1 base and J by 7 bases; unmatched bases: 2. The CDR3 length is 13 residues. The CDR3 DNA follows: TGCGCCAGCAGCTTGAGGGGGCATAATGAGCAGTTCTTC. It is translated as CASSLRGHNEQFF.

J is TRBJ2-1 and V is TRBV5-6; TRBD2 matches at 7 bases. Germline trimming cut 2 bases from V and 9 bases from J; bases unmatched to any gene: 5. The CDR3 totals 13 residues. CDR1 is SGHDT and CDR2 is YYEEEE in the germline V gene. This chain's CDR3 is CASSLILASEQFF. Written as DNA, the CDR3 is TGTGCCAGCAGCTTAATACTAGCGAGTGAGCAGTTCTTC.

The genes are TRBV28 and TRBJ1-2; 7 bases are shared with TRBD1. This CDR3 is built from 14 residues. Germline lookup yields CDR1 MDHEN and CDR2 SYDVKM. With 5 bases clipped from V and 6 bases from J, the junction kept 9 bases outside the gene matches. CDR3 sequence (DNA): TGTGCCAGCAGTGAAGGGGGCGCAATCGATGGCTACACCTTC. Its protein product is CASSEGGAIDGYTF.

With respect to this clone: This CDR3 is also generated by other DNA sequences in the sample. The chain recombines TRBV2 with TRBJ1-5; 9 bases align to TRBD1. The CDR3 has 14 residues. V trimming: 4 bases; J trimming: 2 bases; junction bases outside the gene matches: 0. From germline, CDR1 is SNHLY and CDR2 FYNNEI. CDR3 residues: CASSGTGGNQPQHF. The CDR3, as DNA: TGTGCCAGCAGTGGGACAGGGGGCAATCAGCCCCAGCATTTT.

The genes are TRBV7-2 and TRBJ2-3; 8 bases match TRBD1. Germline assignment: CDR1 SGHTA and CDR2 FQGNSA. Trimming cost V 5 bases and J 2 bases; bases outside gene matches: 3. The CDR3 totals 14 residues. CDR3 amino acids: CASSPGGLTDTQYF. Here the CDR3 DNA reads TGTGCCAGCAGCCCAGGGGGCCTCACAGATACGCAGTATTTT.

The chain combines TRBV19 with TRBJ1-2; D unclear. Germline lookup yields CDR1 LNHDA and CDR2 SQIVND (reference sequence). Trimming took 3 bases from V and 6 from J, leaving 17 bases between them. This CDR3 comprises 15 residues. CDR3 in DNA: TGTGCCAGTAGTATCATCGGGGTCCAAGCGGATGGCTACACCTTC. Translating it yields CASSIIGVQADGYTF.

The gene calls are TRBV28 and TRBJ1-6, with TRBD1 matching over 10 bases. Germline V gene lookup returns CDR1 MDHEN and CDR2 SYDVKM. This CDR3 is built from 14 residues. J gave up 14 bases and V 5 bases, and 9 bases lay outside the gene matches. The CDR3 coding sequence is TGTGCCAGCAGTAATCCGGGACAGGGGTTCACCCTCCACTTT. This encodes CASSNPGQGFTLHF. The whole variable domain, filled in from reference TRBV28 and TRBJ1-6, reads DVKVTQSSRYLVKRTGEKVFLECVQDMDHENMFWYRQDPGLGLRLIYFSYDVKMKEKGDIPEGYSVSREKKERFSLILESASTNQTSMYLCASSNPGQGFTLHFGNGTRLTVT.

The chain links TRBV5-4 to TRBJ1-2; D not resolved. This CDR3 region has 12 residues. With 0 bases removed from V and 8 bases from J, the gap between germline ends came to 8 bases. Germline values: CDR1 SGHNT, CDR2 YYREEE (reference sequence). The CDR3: CASSLDRLGYTF. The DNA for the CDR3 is TGTGCCAGCAGCTTGGACAGATTAGGCTACACCTTC.

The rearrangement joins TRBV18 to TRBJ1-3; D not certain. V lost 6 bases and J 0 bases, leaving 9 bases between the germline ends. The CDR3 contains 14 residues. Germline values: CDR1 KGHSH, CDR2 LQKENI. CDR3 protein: CASSSEFSGNTIYF. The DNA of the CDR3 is TGTGCCAGCTCCTCGGAGTTCTCTGGAAACACCATATATTTT.

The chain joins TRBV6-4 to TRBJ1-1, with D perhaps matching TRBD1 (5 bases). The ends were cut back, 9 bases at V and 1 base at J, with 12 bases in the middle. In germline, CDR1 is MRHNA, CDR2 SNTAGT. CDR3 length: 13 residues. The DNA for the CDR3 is TGTGCCAGTAAGGGTCAGGGGAACACTGAAGCTTTCTTT. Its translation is CASKGQGNTEAFF.

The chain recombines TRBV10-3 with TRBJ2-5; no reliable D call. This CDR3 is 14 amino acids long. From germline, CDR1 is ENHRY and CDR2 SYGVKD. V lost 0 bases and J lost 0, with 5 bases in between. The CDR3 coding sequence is TGTGCCATCAGTGAGTCGAACAACCAAGAGACCCAGTACTTC. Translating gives CAISESNNQETQYF.

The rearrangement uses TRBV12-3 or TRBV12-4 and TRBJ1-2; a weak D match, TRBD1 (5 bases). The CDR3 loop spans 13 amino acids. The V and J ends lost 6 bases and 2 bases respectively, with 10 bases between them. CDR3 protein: CASSSQVNYGYTF. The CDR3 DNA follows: TGTGCCAGCAGCTCACAGGTGAACTATGGCTACACCTTC.

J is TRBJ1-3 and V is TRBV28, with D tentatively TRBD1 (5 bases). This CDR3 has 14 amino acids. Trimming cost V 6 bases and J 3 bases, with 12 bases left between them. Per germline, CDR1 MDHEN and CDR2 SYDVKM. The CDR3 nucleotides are TGTGCCAGCAGCACTGGGCAGGGTGGAAACACCATATATTTT. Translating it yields CASSTGQGGNTIYF. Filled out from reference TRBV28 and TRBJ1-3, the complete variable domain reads DVKVTQSSRYLVKRTGEKVFLECVQDMDHENMFWYRQDPGLGLRLIYFSYDVKMKEKGDIPEGYSVSREKKERFSLILESASTNQTSMYLCASSTGQGGNTIYFGEGSWLTVV.

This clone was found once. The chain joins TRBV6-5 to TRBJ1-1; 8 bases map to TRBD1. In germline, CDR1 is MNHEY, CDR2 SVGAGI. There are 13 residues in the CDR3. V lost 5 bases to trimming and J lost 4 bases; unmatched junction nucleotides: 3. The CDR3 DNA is TGTGCCAGCAGTACCAGGGGGCCCACTGAAGCTTTCTTT. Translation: CASSTRGPTEAFF.

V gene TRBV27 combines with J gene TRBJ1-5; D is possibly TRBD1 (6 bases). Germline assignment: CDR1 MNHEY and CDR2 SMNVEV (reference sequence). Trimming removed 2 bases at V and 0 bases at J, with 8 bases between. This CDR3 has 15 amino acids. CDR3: CASSLNRDSNQPQHF. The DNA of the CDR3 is TGTGCCAGCAGTTTAAACAGGGATAGCAATCAGCCCCAGCATTTT.

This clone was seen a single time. The DNA for the CDR3 is TGTGCCAGCTCACAGAACAGGGGCGGCACTGAAGCTTTCTTT. It specifies CASSQNRGGTEAFF. The V and J genes are TRBV18 and TRBJ1-1; 7 nucleotides agree with TRBD1. The CDR3 loop spans 14 amino acids. The ends lost 4 bases at V and 4 bases at J; junction bases unmatched: 6. CDR1 is KGHSH, CDR2 LQKENI, per germline.

CDR3 in DNA: TGTGCCAGTAGTACTCGACAGAGGACCGGGGAGCTGTTTTTT. This gives the protein CASSTRQRTGELFF. The chain employs TRBV19 and TRBJ2-2, with D maybe TRBD1 (5 bases). With 4 bases removed from V and 5 bases from J, the gap between germline ends came to 11 bases. The CDR3 totals 14 residues. From germline, CDR1 is LNHDA and CDR2 SQIVND (reference sequence).

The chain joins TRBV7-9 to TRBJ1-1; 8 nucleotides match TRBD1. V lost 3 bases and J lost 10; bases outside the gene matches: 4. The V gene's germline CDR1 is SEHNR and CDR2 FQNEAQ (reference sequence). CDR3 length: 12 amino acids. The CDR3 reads CASSFTGGGAFF. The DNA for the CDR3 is TGTGCCAGCAGCTTCACAGGGGGTGGAGCTTTCTTT.

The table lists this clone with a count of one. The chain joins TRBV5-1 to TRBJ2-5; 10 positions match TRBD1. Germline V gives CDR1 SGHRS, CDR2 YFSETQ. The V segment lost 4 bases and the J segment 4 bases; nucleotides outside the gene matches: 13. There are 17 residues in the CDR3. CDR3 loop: CASSLSVRQGAGETQYF. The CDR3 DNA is TGCGCCAGCAGCCTTTCAGTTAGACAGGGGGCAGGAGAGACCCAGTACTTC.

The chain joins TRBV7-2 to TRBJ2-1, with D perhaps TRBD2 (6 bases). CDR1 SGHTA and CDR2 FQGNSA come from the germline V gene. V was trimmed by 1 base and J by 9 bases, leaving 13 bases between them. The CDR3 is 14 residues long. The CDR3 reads CASSLDGSTGEQFF. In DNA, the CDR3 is TGTGCCAGCAGCTTAGACGGGAGTACGGGTGAGCAGTTCTTC.

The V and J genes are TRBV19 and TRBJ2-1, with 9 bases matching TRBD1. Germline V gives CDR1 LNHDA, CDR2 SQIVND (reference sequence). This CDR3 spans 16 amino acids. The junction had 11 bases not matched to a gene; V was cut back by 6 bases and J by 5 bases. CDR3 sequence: CASRAMGTGSNNEQFF. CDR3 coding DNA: TGTGCCAGTAGAGCCATGGGGACAGGGTCCAACAATGAGCAGTTCTTC.

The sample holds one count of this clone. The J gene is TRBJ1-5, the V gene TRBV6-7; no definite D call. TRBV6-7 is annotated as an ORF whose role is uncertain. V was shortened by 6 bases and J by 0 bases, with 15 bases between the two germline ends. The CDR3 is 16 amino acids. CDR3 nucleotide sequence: TGTGCCAGCAGCCACGCTGGGCTCTATAGCAATCAGCCCCAGCATTTT. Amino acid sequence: CASSHAGLYSNQPQHF.

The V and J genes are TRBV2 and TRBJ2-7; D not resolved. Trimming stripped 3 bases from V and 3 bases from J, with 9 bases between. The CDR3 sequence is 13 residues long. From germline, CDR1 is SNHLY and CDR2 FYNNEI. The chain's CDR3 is CASSDVGGYEQYF. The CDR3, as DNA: TGTGCCAGCAGTGACGTCGGTGGCTACGAGCAGTACTTC.